The 23 T cell receptor beta chains listed next were all sequenced from one sample in a study of shared clonotypes between healthy human individuals. Using immunoSEQ multiplex PCR, the repertoire was profiled, and TCRdb retains in-frame clones only, with some absent. The data show more than 900,000 clones, 75% to 80% seen once. Sample: memory CD4+ T cells from PBMCs. Sample subset: CD45RA-negative fraction. The receptors here all came from a man between 18 and 35 years old in good health. Some clones in this sample may be carry-over from other donors' samples.

This chain uses TRBV7-8 with TRBJ2-2, with 13 bases identical to TRBD2. V was clipped by 4 bases and J by 1 base; unmatched bases: 12. Germline V CDR1 and CDR2: SGHVS, FQNEAQ. This CDR3 spans 20 amino acids. The CDR3 loop is CASSSRIGLAGAKNTGELFF. CDR3 nucleotides: TGTGCCAGCAGCTCAAGGATCGGACTAGCGGGAGCCAAGAACACCGGGGAGCTGTTTTTT.

This chain links TRBV20-1 with TRBJ1-1; D ambiguous. V gave up 6 bases and J gave up 8 bases, with 10 bases separating them. The CDR3 covers 10 residues. Germline lookup yields CDR1 DFQATT and CDR2 SNEGSKA (reference sequence). This chain's CDR3 is CSADGIEAFF. The CDR3 DNA follows: TGCAGTGCGGACGGGATAGAAGCTTTCTTT.

The chain employs TRBV5-1 and TRBJ1-1; 7 bases line up with TRBD1. Germline lookup yields CDR1 SGHRS and CDR2 YFSETQ. The CDR3 has 16 amino acids. With 1 base clipped from V and 1 base from J, the junction kept 7 bases outside the gene matches. Here the CDR3 reads CASSLTNRGPNTEAFF. The CDR3, as DNA: TGCGCCAGCAGCTTGACCAACAGGGGTCCGAACACTGAAGCTTTCTTT.

The chain employs TRBV7-7 and TRBJ2-2; D is ambiguous. This CDR3 is built from 17 residues. Per germline, CDR1 SSHAT and CDR2 FNYEAQ (reference sequence). Trimming shortened V by 5 bases and J by 2 bases, and 18 bases separated the two germline ends. The DNA of the CDR3 is TGTGCCAGCAGCCCCTCCGGGTTAGTCGGCAACACCGGGGAGCTGTTTTTT. Translated, it gives CASSPSGLVGNTGELFF.

The gene calls are TRBV25-1 and TRBJ2-5, with TRBD1 identical over 7 bases. The better agreement between TRBJ2-7 and the DNA end casts doubt on the J call. There are 14 residues in the CDR3. Germline CDR1 is MGHDK and CDR2 is SYGVNS. The CDR3 here is CASSEGQVRSEQYF. The CDR3 DNA is TGTGCCAGCAGTGAAGGACAGGTCCGATCCGAGCAGTACTTC.

This clone was seen once. The rearrangement joins TRBV5-1 to TRBJ2-7, with 10 bases matching TRBD2. Trimming removed 0 bases from V and 6 bases from J; junction bases left unmatched: 9. The CDR3 loop spans 16 amino acids. Germline values: CDR1 SGHRS, CDR2 YFSETQ. Here the CDR3 DNA reads TGCGCCAGCAGCTTGGCAGCTAGCGGGAGCAGGGGCGAGCAGTACTTC. Residues: CASSLAASGSRGEQYF.

This clone was recorded only once. The rearrangement uses TRBV5-1 and TRBJ2-5; TRBD1 agrees at 8 bases. CDR1 is SGHRS and CDR2 is YFSETQ in the germline V gene. V shed 1 base and J 2 bases; nucleotides not matched to a gene: 4. The CDR3 extends over 15 amino acids. The CDR3 nucleotides read TGCGCCAGCAGCTTGATCGGGACAGGACAAGAGACCCAGTACTTC. Its translation: CASSLIGTGQETQYF.

This chain uses TRBV19 with TRBJ1-1, with unresolved D. This CDR3 is built from 14 residues. The germline CDR1 and CDR2 sequences are LNHDA and SQIVND (reference sequence). Between the trimmed V and J ends, which lost 5 bases and 5 bases, there was a span of 15 bases. The CDR3 here is CASSPHKAGTEAFF. In DNA, the CDR3 is TGTGCCAGTAGTCCCCATAAGGCCGGGACTGAAGCTTTCTTT.

This chain links TRBV20-1 with TRBJ2-3; either TRBD1 or TRBD2 may supply D (5 bases each). Germline CDR1 reads DFQATT; CDR2 reads SNEGSKA (reference sequence). Trimming shortened V by 6 bases and J by 10 bases, and 14 bases separated the two germline ends. The CDR3 loop spans 11 amino acids. The CDR3 is CSAPGALAQYF. The DNA for the CDR3 is TGCAGTGCCCCCGGGGCCTTGGCGCAGTATTTT.

The V gene is TRBV30, the J gene TRBJ2-5; 7 bases align to TRBD2. With V trimmed by 2 bases and J by 1 base, 7 bases remained unmatched. The CDR3 contains 15 residues. The V gene's germline CDR1 is GTSNPN and CDR2 SVGIG (reference sequence). The CDR3 DNA reads TGTGCCTGGAGTAGGGCGGGGGTTGCCCAAGAGACCCAGTACTTC. Translation gives CAWSRAGVAQETQYF.

The V gene is TRBV5-6, the J gene TRBJ1-1, with 11 nucleotides matching TRBD1. The J segment lost 4 bases and the V segment lost 4 bases, leaving 9 bases of the junction unmatched. This CDR3 has 16 amino acids. Germline CDR1 and CDR2: SGHDT and YYEEEE. CDR3 DNA sequence: TGTGCCAGCAGCCCCGGGACAGGGGGTCAGGTCACTGAAGCTTTCTTT. Amino acid sequence: CASSPGTGGQVTEAFF. The whole variable domain, remainder taken from reference TRBV5-6 and TRBJ1-1, is DAGVTQSPTHLIKTRGQQVTLRCSPKSGHDTVSWYQQALGQGPQFIFQYYEEEERQRGNFPDRFSGHQFPNYSSELNVNALLLGDSALYLCASSPGTGGQVTEAFFGQGTRLTVV.

The chain is built from TRBV28 and TRBJ2-3; 11 bases are shared with TRBD2. V trimming: 7 bases; J trimming: 9 bases; junction bases outside the gene matches: 9. Germline values: CDR1 MDHEN, CDR2 SYDVKM. The CDR3 runs to 14 residues. The CDR3 loop reads CASNTGTSGWTQYF. The CDR3 DNA is TGTGCCAGCAACACCGGGACTAGCGGATGGACGCAGTATTTT.

The gene calls are TRBV19 and TRBJ2-7; 8 nucleotides line up with TRBD1. In germline, CDR1 is LNHDA, CDR2 SQIVND (reference sequence). The CDR3 runs 13 residues. The V segment lost 8 bases and the J segment 2 bases; nucleotides outside the gene matches: 5. The CDR3 DNA reads as TGTGCCAGTGGGACAGGCCGTCCCTACGAGCAGTACTTC. This translates into CASGTGRPYEQYF.

This clone was counted once. The chain carries TRBV7-3 and TRBJ2-1; D unclear. Trimming left V 3 bases short and J 9 bases short, with 12 bases between. Germline-derived CDR1 and CDR2 are SGHTA and FQGTGA. The CDR3 covers 13 residues. The CDR3 loop reads CASSFGRKGEQFF. The CDR3 nucleotides are TGTGCCAGCAGCTTCGGGCGCAAGGGTGAGCAGTTCTTC.

The chain combines TRBV6-1 with TRBJ1-1, with 7 bases aligning to TRBD1. The CDR3 is 13 amino acids. Germline V gives CDR1 MNHNS, CDR2 SASEGT. The V segment lost 6 bases and the J segment 3 bases; nucleotides outside the gene matches: 4. This CDR3 reads CASRAQGYTEAFF. DNA for the CDR3: TGTGCCAGCAGGGCACAGGGGTACACTGAAGCTTTCTTT.

This clone occurred once. The chain has TRBV7-8 and TRBJ2-3; D gene ambiguous. This CDR3 has 12 residues. Germline V gene lookup returns CDR1 SGHVS and CDR2 FQNEAQ. Trimming took off 2 bases at V and 6 bases at J, with 6 bases between the two ends. The CDR3 sequence: CASSLRWDTQYF. The CDR3 region has the DNA TGTGCCAGCAGCTTACGTTGGGATACGCAGTATTTT.

The chain employs TRBV6-5 and TRBJ2-7, with D unresolved. Trimming took 6 bases from V and 3 from J, leaving 12 bases between them. Per the germline V gene, CDR1 is MNHEY and CDR2 is SVGAGI. The CDR3 has 13 amino acids. The CDR3 is CASSQTPFYEQYF. CDR3 nucleotides: TGTGCCAGCAGCCAGACACCTTTCTACGAGCAGTACTTC.

The rearrangement uses TRBV7-3 and TRBJ1-2; D is possibly TRBD1 (5 bases). CDR1 SGHTA and CDR2 FQGTGA come from the germline V gene. The CDR3 runs to 14 residues. V lost 5 bases to trimming and J lost 4 bases, with 14 bases between them. CDR3: CASSEGVGGYGYTF. The CDR3 DNA is TGTGCCAGCAGCGAAGGGGTTGGAGGCTATGGCTACACCTTC. Full variable domain (outside the CDR3, taken from reference TRBV7-3 and TRBJ1-2): GAGVSQTPSNKVTEKGKYVELRCDPISGHTALYWYRQSLGQGPEFLIYFQGTGAADDSGLPNDRFFAVRPEGSVSTLKIQRTERGDSAVYLCASSEGVGGYGYTFGSGTRLTVV.

The gene calls are TRBV4-3 and TRBJ2-3; D may correspond to TRBD1 or TRBD2 (5 bases each). This CDR3 spans 16 amino acids. Germline CDR1 is LGHNA and CDR2 is YSLEER. Trimming stripped 0 bases from V and 5 bases from J, with 15 bases between. CDR3 amino acids: CASSQEGVGAEDTQYF. The CDR3 DNA follows: TGCGCCAGCAGCCAAGAAGGTGTCGGGGCGGAAGATACGCAGTATTTT.

This clone has a count of ten or more. The chain has TRBV6-5 and TRBJ1-2; D is unresolved. V was trimmed by 6 bases and J by 8 bases, leaving 19 bases between them. This CDR3 spans 14 amino acids. The germline V gene has CDR1 MNHEY and CDR2 SVGAGI. The CDR3: CASRRPGGSSGYTF. The CDR3 DNA reads TGTGCCAGCAGACGACCGGGAGGCTCTTCGGGCTACACCTTC.

The chain employs TRBV9 and TRBJ1-3, with TRBD1 identical over 7 bases. The CDR3 loop spans 14 amino acids. Trimming took 3 bases from V and 4 from J; bases not matched to a gene: 4. In germline, CDR1 is SGDLS, CDR2 YYNGEE. CDR3 in amino acids: CASSDDRVGNTIYF. In DNA form, the CDR3 reads TGTGCCAGCAGCGATGACAGGGTCGGAAACACCATATATTTT.

The chain has TRBV20-1 and TRBJ2-5; the D is unclear. V was trimmed by 7 bases and J by 1 base, leaving 4 bases between them. The CDR3 contains 10 residues. In germline, CDR1 is DFQATT, CDR2 SNEGSKA (reference sequence). CDR3 DNA: TGCAGTGGGGCCCAAGAGACCCAGTACTTC. Translating it yields CSGAQETQYF.

This clone was seen repeatedly, ten times or more. The rearrangement links TRBV27 to TRBJ2-7; 12 positions agree with TRBD2. CDR1 and CDR2 (germline): MNHEY, SMNVEV (reference sequence). This CDR3 has 17 residues. J was trimmed by 0 bases and V by 5 bases; bases with no gene match: 8. The CDR3 here is CASSRGTSGSSSYEQYF. In DNA, the CDR3 is TGTGCCAGCAGTCGCGGGACTAGCGGGTCTAGCTCCTACGAGCAGTACTTC.